A selection of T cell receptor beta chains follows, all from one sample in a study of control samples from healthy donors and cancer patients. Produced via immunoSEQ multiplex PCR; TCRdb's table is partial and in-frame only. The sample has some 150,000 clones, more than 85% seen once. Sequenced: blood. The receptors originated from a man aged 50 or older in good health. The CDR3 runs from the conserved cysteine through the conserved F or W. Fields, in order: clone size, D gene, V gene, J gene, CDR3 protein, CDR3 DNA. The D gene is left open where the match is weak. Size is stated for part of the rows, as once, few or many counts, or as a class when the clone is expanded.

NA	NA	TRBV7-2	TRBJ1-6	CASSLVNSPLHF	TGTGCCAGCAGCTTGGTTAATTCACCCCTCCACTTT
NA	TRBD1	TRBV28	TRBJ1-2	CASSTTGVHGYTF	TGTGCCAGCAGTACTACAGGGGTACATGGCTACACCTTC
NA	TRBD1	TRBV7-2	TRBJ1-4	CASSRRQGAGEKLFF	TGTGCCAGCAGCCGGAGACAGGGGGCCGGTGAAAAACTGTTTTTT
NA	NA	TRBV6-1	TRBJ2-2	CASSEFWTERTGELFF	TGTGCCAGCAGTGAGTTCTGGACAGAGAGAACCGGGGAGCTGTTTTTT
NA	NA	TRBV24-1	TRBJ2-3	CATSLEGGTDTQYF	TGTGCCACCAGTCTTGAAGGTGGGACAGATACGCAGTATTTT
NA	NA	TRBV3-1/TRBV3-2	TRBJ1-4	CASSQAGNQKLFF	TGTGCCAGCAGCCAAGCTGGGAATCAAAAACTGTTTTTT
NA	NA	TRBV6-5	TRBJ2-7	CASNNRAEQYF	TGTGCCAGCAACAACAGGGCCGAGCAGTACTTC
NA	NA	TRBV11-2	TRBJ2-3	CASSSRRADTQYF	TGTGCCAGCAGCTCCCGACGGGCGGATACGCAGTATTTT
NA	TRBD1	TRBV5-5	TRBJ2-3	CASSPPGQGSFGTDTQYF	TGTGCCAGCAGCCCACCGGGACAGGGGAGCTTTGGCACAGATACGCAGTATTTT
NA	NA	TRBV4-2	TRBJ1-6	CASSQDQGASYNSPLHF	TGTGCCAGCAGCCAAGATCAAGGAGCGAGCTATAATTCACCCCTCCACTTT
NA	NA	TRBV27	TRBJ2-3	CASSFGSDTQYF	TGTGCCAGCAGTTTCGGGTCAGATACGCAGTATTTT
NA	TRBD1	TRBV2	TRBJ2-7	CASTRDRGRREQYF	TGTGCCAGCACAAGGGACAGGGGGCGGCGCGAGCAGTACTTC
NA	NA	TRBV2	TRBJ1-1	CASTKGGYNTEAFF	TGTGCCAGCACCAAGGGCGGGTATAACACTGAAGCTTTCTTT
NA	NA	TRBV5-8	TRBJ1-5	CASSKDKNQPQHF	TGTGCCAGCAGTAAGGACAAAAATCAGCCCCAGCATTTT
NA	NA	TRBV6-6	TRBJ1-1	CASRDPQGRGTEAFF	TGTGCCAGCAGGGACCCACAGGGAAGAGGCACTGAAGCTTTCTTT
once	TRBD2	TRBV9	TRBJ2-3	CASSASGRTDTQYF	TGTGCCAGCAGCGCTAGCGGGCGCACAGATACGCAGTATTTT
once	TRBD1	TRBV27	TRBJ2-7	CASRKTGASYEQYF	TGTGCCAGCAGGAAGACAGGGGCATCCTACGAGCAGTACTTC
NA	TRBD2	TRBV19	TRBJ2-3	CASRTAGVADTQYF	TGTGCCAGTAGGACAGCGGGAGTGGCAGATACGCAGTATTTT
NA	NA	TRBV18	TRBJ1-3	CASSPDRRRGNTIYF	TGTGCCAGCTCCCCCGACAGGCGGCGCGGAAACACCATATATTTT
NA	TRBD1	TRBV7-8	TRBJ1-1	CASSPLTGTGTEAFF	TGTGCCAGCAGCCCCCTGACAGGGACGGGGACTGAAGCTTTCTTT
NA	NA	TRBV7-9	TRBJ2-3	CASRPNGRLAPSTDTQYF	TGTGCCAGCAGGCCCAACGGTCGGCTAGCGCCGAGCACAGATACGCAGTATTTT
NA	NA	TRBV5-5	TRBJ1-3	CASAETGRPLLSGNTIYF	TGTGCCAGCGCTGAAACTGGCAGGCCCCTACTCTCTGGAAACACCATATATTTT
NA	TRBD1	TRBV5-6	TRBJ1-4	CASSSTTGVREKLFF	TGTGCCAGCAGCTCGACTACAGGGGTTAGAGAAAAACTGTTTTTT
NA	TRBD1	TRBV5-1	TRBJ1-1	CASSFPGGNTEAFF	TGCGCCAGCAGCTTCCCAGGGGGTAACACTGAAGCTTTCTTT
NA	TRBD2	TRBV4-2	TRBJ2-3	CASSPSTRGGHTDTQYF	TGTGCCAGCAGCCCCTCCACCCGGGGGGGGCACACAGATACGCAGTATTTT
NA	NA	TRBV27	TRBJ1-1	CASSFRENTEAFF	TGTGCCAGCAGTTTTAGAGAGAACACTGAAGCTTTCTTT
NA	TRBD1	TRBV14	TRBJ1-2	CASSSPGQGHYGYTF	TGTGCCAGCAGCTCGCCGGGACAGGGTCACTATGGCTACACCTTC